What follows are 8 T cell receptor beta chains derived from one specimen sequenced in a study of cytomegalovirus exposure and HLA in healthy donors. With 60 Vbeta and 13 Jbeta primers, the PCR was carried out. Generated by immunoSEQ multiplex PCR, the TCRdb table keeps only in-frame clones and is missing some. Of approximately 190,000 clones listed, over 65% are singletons. Sequenced: PBMCs. The receptors originated from a man aged 35-49 years in good health and CMV-seropositive.

The chain carries TRBV2 and TRBJ1-1, with D possibly TRBD1 on 6 matching bases. Trimming removed 4 bases from V and 10 bases from J, with 19 bases in between. The CDR3 totals 14 residues. Germline CDR1 reads SNHLY; CDR2 reads FYNNEI. The chain's CDR3 is CASSVRSDRGGAFF. CDR3 nucleotide sequence: TGTGCCAGCAGTGTAAGGTCGGACAGAGGGGGAGCTTTCTTT. The full variable domain, completed using reference TRBV2 and TRBJ1-1, is EPEVTQTPSHQVTQMGQEVILRCVPISNHLYFYWYRQILGQKVEFLVSFYNNEISEKSEIFDDQFSVERPDGSNFTLKIRSTKLEDSAMYFCASSVRSDRGGAFFGQGTRLTVV.

This clone showed up just once. The rearrangement uses TRBV7-6 and TRBJ2-1; 11 bases are a match to TRBD2. The CDR3 extends over 14 amino acids. V lost 5 bases and J lost 9; bases outside the gene matches: 6. The V gene's germline CDR1 is SGHVS and CDR2 FNYEAQ. The CDR3 DNA reads as TGTGCCAGCAGCCTTAGCGGGGGGGCCGTTGAGCAGTTCTTC. Encoded protein: CASSLSGGAVEQFF.

The V call is TRBV14, the J call TRBJ1-3; D possibly corresponds to TRBD1 (6 bases). With 1 base removed from V and 0 bases from J, the gap between germline ends came to 10 bases. The CDR3 contains 16 residues. The germline V gene has CDR1 SGHDN and CDR2 FVKESK. The CDR3 nucleotides are TGTGCCAGCAGCCAAGTTAGGACAGTCTCTGGAAACACCATATATTTT. Encoded protein: CASSQVRTVSGNTIYF.

The chain employs TRBV6-1 and TRBJ2-7, with TRBD1 matching over 7 bases. V shed 0 bases, J shed 3 bases, and the junction held 8 bases outside the gene matches. Germline assignment: CDR1 MNHNS and CDR2 SASEGT. CDR3 length: 16 residues. The chain's CDR3 is CASSEALGQHFYEQYF. CDR3 nucleotides: TGTGCCAGCAGTGAAGCCTTGGGACAGCATTTCTACGAGCAGTACTTC.

This chain uses TRBV5-6 with TRBJ1-5; 10 positions match TRBD1. CDR1 SGHDT and CDR2 YYEEEE come from the germline V gene. The CDR3 spans 14 residues. V dropped 2 bases and J dropped 6; count of bases not matched to a gene: 2. This chain's CDR3 is CASSFWTGGQPQHF. In DNA form, the CDR3 reads TGTGCCAGCAGCTTTTGGACAGGGGGTCAGCCCCAGCATTTT.

The chain recombines TRBV18 with TRBJ2-7, with 10 bases identical to TRBD2. Germline CDR1 KGHSH, CDR2 LQKENI. CDR3 length: 17 amino acids. J gave up 5 bases and V 0 bases, and 10 bases lay outside the gene matches. CDR3 protein: CASSPPGSSGSFHEQYF. CDR3 coding DNA: TGTGCCAGCTCACCACCGGGGTCTAGCGGGAGCTTCCACGAGCAGTACTTC.

This sequence joins TRBV21-1 and TRBJ1-2. TRBV21-1 is recorded as a pseudogene. CDR3 size: 14 residues. In DNA form, the CDR3 reads TGTGCCAGCAGCAGAGGGTCGTGGATCTATGGCTACACCTTC. It specifies CASSRGSWIYGYTF.

This chain links TRBV6-1 with TRBJ2-1; 12 bases match TRBD2. J gave up 4 bases and V 4 bases, and 5 bases lay outside the gene matches. Germline V gives CDR1 MNHNS, CDR2 SASEGT. CDR3 size: 16 residues. DNA of the CDR3: TGTGCCAGCAGTGCCCGGACTAGCGGGACTTACAATGAGCAGTTCTTC. Translation gives CASSARTSGTYNEQFF.